The 5 T cell receptor delta chains below were found in one sample sequenced in a study of γδ T cells in repeated Plasmodium falciparum infection. TCRdb reran clone calling via CATT on the multiplex PCR reads. This table has 85,000 to 100,000 delta-chain clones, approximately 0.96% appearing once. Vgamma9/Vdelta2+ and Vdelta2-negative gammadelta T cells were flow-sorted from PBMC for bulk sequencing. Specimen: gamma-delta T cells from blood. The receptors come from a pool of human donors (malaria-infected and uninfected, not separated).

About this clone itself: This DNA translates differently at residue 9 from the TCRdb protein, which is that of a much larger clone; a read error is likely, and the protein shown is the DNA's own translation. The chain uses TRDV2 and TRDJ1; D is unresolved. This CDR3 is built from 18 residues. V lost 0 bases and J 4 bases, leaving 23 bases between the germline ends. Germline lookup yields CDR1 GEAIGNYY and CDR2 EKD. CDR3 sequence reads: CACDTVGLWDRNFDKLIF. CDR3 in DNA: TGTGCCTGTGACACCGTCGGACTGTGGGACCGTAATTTCGATAAACTCATCTTT.

In its sample, this clone was seen many times. One base separates it from a far larger clone, so it is likely a read error. The chain employs TRDV1 and TRDJ1, with 12 bases fitting TRDD3. The J gene is not listed in TCRdb, so it was assigned here from a DNA match to germline. After removal of 3 bases from V and 7 bases from J, the junction contained 36 bases not matched to a gene. The CDR3 sequence is 25 residues long. Per the germline V gene, CDR1 is TSWWSYY and CDR2 is QGS. The CDR3 here is CALGEFQRGPSEKNWGIPSSSKLIF. In DNA, the CDR3 is TGTGCTCTTGGGGAGTTCCAGAGGGGGCCTTCCGAAAAAAACTGGGGGATACCTTCCAGCAGTAAACTCATCTTT.

Worth noting for this clone: It is likely a read error: a sequence one base away is far more abundant. Within the sample, other DNA sequences also encode this same CDR3. The J gene is TRDJ1, the V gene TRDV2; tentatively, D is TRDD3 (6 bases). TCRdb carries no J gene annotation; the J gene was assigned here by matching the DNA with germline. CDR1 GEAIGNYY and CDR2 EKD come from the germline V gene. V was pared by 5 bases and J by 2 bases, with 11 bases between. The CDR3 runs 13 residues. DNA of the CDR3: TGTGCCTGTGTACTGGGAGATACCGATAAACTCATCTTT. It specifies CACVLGDTDKLIF.

This clone was detected a few times. The likely explanation is a read error, given a far larger clone one base away. The same CDR3 also results from other DNA sequences found in this sample. The rearrangement links TRDV2 to TRDJ1; 9 positions match TRDD3. Here the J gene was assigned by germline matching of the DNA, as TCRdb has none. Looked up from germline, CDR1 is GEAIGNYY and CDR2 is EKD. The CDR3 has 18 amino acids. The CDR3 region is CACYHGTGGPTGTDKLIF. The CDR3, as DNA: TGTGCCTGCTACCACGGGACTGGGGGACCTACAGGGACCGACAAACTCATCTTT.

This clone was counted at least ten times. For this DNA, TCRdb reports the protein of a much larger clone, which diverges at residue 11, most likely from a read error; the protein presented here is translated directly from the DNA. The chain uses TRDV2 and TRDJ1; 13 nucleotides align to TRDD3. The J gene was not available in TCRdb and was assigned here by matching the DNA to germline segments. The CDR3 has 19 amino acids. Germline values: CDR1 GEAIGNYY, CDR2 EKD. Germline trimming cut 0 bases from V and 1 base from J; bases unmatched to any gene: 10. The CDR3 protein is CACDTEYWGIRLGTDKLIF. The CDR3, as DNA: TGTGCCTGTGACACCGAGTACTGGGGGATACGCTTGGGCACCGATAAACTCATCTTT.